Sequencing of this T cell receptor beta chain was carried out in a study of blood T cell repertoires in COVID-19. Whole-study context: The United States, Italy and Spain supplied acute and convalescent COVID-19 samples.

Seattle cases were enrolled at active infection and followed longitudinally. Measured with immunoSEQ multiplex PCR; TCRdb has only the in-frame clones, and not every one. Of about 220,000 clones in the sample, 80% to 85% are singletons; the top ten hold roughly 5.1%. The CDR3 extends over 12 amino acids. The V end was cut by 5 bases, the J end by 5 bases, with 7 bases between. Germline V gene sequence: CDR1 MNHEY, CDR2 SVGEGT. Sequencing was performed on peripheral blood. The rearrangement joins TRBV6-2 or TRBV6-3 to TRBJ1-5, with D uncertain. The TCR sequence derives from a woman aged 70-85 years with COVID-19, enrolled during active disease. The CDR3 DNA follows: TGTGCCAGCAGTCGCCAGGATCAGCCCCAGCATTTT. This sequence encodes CASSRQDQPQHF.